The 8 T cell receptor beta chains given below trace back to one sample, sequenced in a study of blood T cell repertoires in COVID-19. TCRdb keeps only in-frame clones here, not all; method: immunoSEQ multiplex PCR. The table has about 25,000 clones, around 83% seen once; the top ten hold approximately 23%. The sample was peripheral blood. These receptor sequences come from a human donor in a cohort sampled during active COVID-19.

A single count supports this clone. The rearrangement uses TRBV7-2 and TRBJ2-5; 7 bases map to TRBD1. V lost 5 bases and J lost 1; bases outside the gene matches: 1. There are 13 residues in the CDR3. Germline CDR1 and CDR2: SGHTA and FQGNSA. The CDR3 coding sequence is TGTGCCAGCAGCCGGGACAGCCAAGAGACCCAGTACTTC. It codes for CASSRDSQETQYF.

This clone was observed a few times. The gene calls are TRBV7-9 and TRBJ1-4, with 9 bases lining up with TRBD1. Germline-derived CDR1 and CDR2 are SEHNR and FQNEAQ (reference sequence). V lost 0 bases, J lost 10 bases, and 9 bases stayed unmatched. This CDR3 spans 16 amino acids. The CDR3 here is CASSLAAGQGGGKLFF. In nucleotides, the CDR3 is TGTGCCAGCAGCTTAGCGGCGGGACAGGGAGGGGGAAAACTGTTTTTT.

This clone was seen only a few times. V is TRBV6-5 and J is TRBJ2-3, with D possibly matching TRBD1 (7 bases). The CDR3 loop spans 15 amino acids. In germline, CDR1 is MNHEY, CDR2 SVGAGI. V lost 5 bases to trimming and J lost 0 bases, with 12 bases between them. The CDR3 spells CASSPGGGSTDTQYF. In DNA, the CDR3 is TGTGCCAGCAGTCCAGGGGGAGGTAGCACAGATACGCAGTATTTT.

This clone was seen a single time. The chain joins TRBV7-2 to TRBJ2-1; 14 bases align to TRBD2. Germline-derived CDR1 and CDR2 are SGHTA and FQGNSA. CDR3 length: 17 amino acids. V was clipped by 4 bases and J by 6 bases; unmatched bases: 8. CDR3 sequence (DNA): TGTGCCAGCAGCTCGACTAGCGGGAGGGCCAGGGTCAATGAGCAGTTCTTC. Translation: CASSSTSGRARVNEQFF.

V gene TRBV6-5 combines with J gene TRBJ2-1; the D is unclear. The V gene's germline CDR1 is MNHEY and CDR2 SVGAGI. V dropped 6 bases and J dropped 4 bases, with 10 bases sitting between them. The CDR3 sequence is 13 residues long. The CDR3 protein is CASSPTEYNEQFF. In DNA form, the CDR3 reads TGTGCCAGCAGCCCCACCGAGTACAATGAGCAGTTCTTC.

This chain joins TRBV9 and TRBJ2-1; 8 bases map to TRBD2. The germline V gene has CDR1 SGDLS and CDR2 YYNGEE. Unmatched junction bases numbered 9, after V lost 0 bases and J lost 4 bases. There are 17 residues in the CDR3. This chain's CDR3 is CASSVDLAGSFYNEQFF. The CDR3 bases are TGTGCCAGCAGCGTAGATCTAGCGGGCAGCTTTTACAATGAGCAGTTCTTC.

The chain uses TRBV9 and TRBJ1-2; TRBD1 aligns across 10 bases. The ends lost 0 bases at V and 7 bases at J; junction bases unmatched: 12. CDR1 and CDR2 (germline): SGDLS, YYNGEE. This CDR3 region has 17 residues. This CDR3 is CASSVAYGTGVPPGYTF. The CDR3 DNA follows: TGTGCCAGCAGCGTAGCTTATGGGACAGGGGTGCCACCTGGCTACACCTTC.

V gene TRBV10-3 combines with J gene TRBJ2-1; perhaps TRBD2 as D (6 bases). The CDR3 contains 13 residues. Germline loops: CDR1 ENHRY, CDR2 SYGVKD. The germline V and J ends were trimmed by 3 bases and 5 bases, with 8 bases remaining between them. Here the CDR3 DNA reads TGTGCCATCAGTGATGAGCGGGACAATGAGCAGTTCTTC. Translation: CAISDERDNEQFF.